This TCR beta chain was profiled in a study of T-cell memory formation after mild COVID-19. Background on the study: Most TCR clusters belonged to a single donor.

Sample barcodes and UMIs were carried by the TCR alpha and TCR beta cDNA libraries that 5'RACE generated with constant-segment primers. TCRdb re-derived calls from the 5' RACE reads in MiXCR, one entry per CDR3 protein. The sample has almost 350,000 distinct CDR3 sequences; 20% to 25% are singletons. CDR3 length equals 18 residues. CDR1 is SGHDT, CDR2 YYEEEE, per germline. Trimming stripped 2 bases from V and 0 bases from J, with 18 bases between. Study-level results: Balance between CD4 and CD8 was seen in clones contracting day 15 to 85, and a CD4+ lean was seen in later expanders. That cross-reactive memory joined was suggested by some responding clones appearing in pre-infection memory.

For this clonotype: What it binds is unknown.

The sample taken for sequencing was PBMCs or a T cell subset sorted from them (not recorded which). The receptor's source is a man younger than 30 who had mild COVID-19 (a few samples of this study predate the infection). Cell type and time point are not known. J is TRBJ1-5 and V is TRBV5-6; possible D gene TRBD1, 6 bases. CDR3 sequence: CASSFGADSKYSNQPQHF. CDR3 DNA sequence: TGTGCCAGCAGCTTCGGCGCGGACAGCAAATATAGCAATCAGCCCCAGCATTTT.